The entry below gives a single T cell receptor (beta chain) sequence along with its context. Profiling relied on immunoSEQ multiplex PCR, and the TCRdb table lists in-frame clones only, not all of them. The sample carries a few hundred thousand clones, around 90% recorded once. V lost 4 bases and J lost 6, with 12 bases in between. CDR1 SGHTA and CDR2 FQGTGA come from the germline V gene. CDR3 length equals 13 residues. These data come from a study of blood T cell repertoires in COVID-19. Sequencing was done on a sample of peripheral blood. The clonotype comes from a man between 35 and 55 years old with acute or convalescent COVID-19. V is TRBV7-3 and J is TRBJ1-1, with a possible D match to TRBD1 (5 bases). CDR3 in DNA: TGTGCCAGCAGCTCCGGGACTTATTCTGAAGCTTTCTTT. Translating it yields CASSSGTYSEAFF.